A single T cell receptor (beta chain) is shown here with its context. What it recognizes is unknown. The data belong to a study of cytomegalovirus exposure and HLA in healthy donors. Study overall: Caucasian-associated ancestry cluster membership applied to about 80% of nearly 400 genotyped donors.

Overall study results and limits: A cluster of highly shared sequence variants was likely a sequencing artifact. Within a later analysis, the majority of CMV-associated TCR beta chains appeared HLA-restricted.

With 60 Vbeta and 13 Jbeta primers, the PCR was carried out. The data were produced by immunoSEQ multiplex PCR, yet TCRdb's version contains in-frame clones alone and is incomplete. In the table there are roughly 150,000 clones, 60% to 80% of which are singletons. In germline, CDR1 is MNHNS, CDR2 SASEGT. The CDR3 runs 15 residues. The V gene lost 6 bases and the J gene lost 0 bases, with 12 bases spanning the gap. This receptor was taken from a man in his thirties or forties in good health and CMV-seronegative. Sequenced input: PBMCs. The V call is TRBV6-1, the J call TRBJ1-3; possible D gene TRBD1, 6 bases. This CDR3 is CASRKGGISGNTIYF. The CDR3, as DNA: TGTGCCAGCAGAAAAGGGGGAATCTCTGGAAACACCATATATTTT.